These 28 T cell receptor beta chains share one sample of origin, sequenced in a study of OX40 agonist ivuxolimab in advanced cancers. Receptor amplification or capture employed the immunoSEQ multiplex PCR assay. TCRdb mirrors the immuneACCESS table, restricted to in-frame sequences. Some clones are absent from its copies; in checked studies, under half trace to an unresolved V gene, and the reason for the others is unknown. This sample lists about 49,000 clones; approximately 79% were detected once. The ten largest clones capture approximately 1.7% of the sample. This material consisted of CD4+ or CD8+ T cells sorted from blood, taken in a trial of the OX40 agonist ivuxolimab. The receptors stem from an adult with an advanced solid tumor such as melanoma, head and neck, liver or kidney cancer.

This sequence joins TRBV20-1 and TRBJ2-5; no definite D call. The CDR3 loop spans 10 amino acids. V lost 3 bases to trimming and J lost 2 bases, with 1 base between them. Germline-derived CDR1 and CDR2 are DFQATT and SNEGSKA (reference sequence). For the CDR3, the DNA is TGCAGTGCTAGTCAAGAGACCCAGTACTTC. Protein sequence: CSASQETQYF.

This chain uses TRBV30 with TRBJ1-1; D gene unclear. The CDR3 runs 8 residues. Germline lookup yields CDR1 GTSNPN and CDR2 SVGIG (reference sequence). DNA for the CDR3: TGTGGGCACACTGAAGCTTTCTTT. This codes for CGHTEAFF.

J is TRBJ2-3 and V is TRBV23-1; D is unresolved. TRBV23-1 is noted as an ORF with a role that remains uncertain. V lost 8 bases to trimming and J lost 2 bases, with 14 bases between them. The CDR3 runs 14 residues. CDR3 region: CASHPGTTTDTQYF. CDR3 in DNA: TGCGCCAGCCACCCAGGAACCACCACAGATACGCAGTATTTT.

The chain carries TRBV30 and TRBJ2-1; TRBD1 matches 7 bases. The CDR3 totals 15 residues. V shed 3 bases, J shed 0 bases, and the junction held 5 bases outside the gene matches. CDR1 GTSNPN and CDR2 SVGIG come from the germline V gene (reference sequence). CDR3: CAWSGRDSSYNEQFF. Written as DNA, the CDR3 is TGTGCCTGGAGCGGCCGGGACAGCTCCTACAATGAGCAGTTCTTC.

A word on this clone: One end of the junction is discordant with germline, which a read error may explain. J is TRBJ2-5 and V is TRBV4-1; a weak D match, TRBD1 (7 bases). Per germline, CDR1 MGHRA and CDR2 YSYEKL. CDR3 length: 17 residues. CDR3 protein: CASSQGGRGRFQEAQYF. The CDR3 DNA sequence: TGCGCCAGCAGTCAGGGGGGCAGGGGCCGTTTCCAAGAGGCCCAGTACTTC.

This chain joins TRBV9 and TRBJ1-5; a possible D gene is TRBD1 (6 bases). Germline lookup yields CDR1 SGDLS and CDR2 YYNGEE. V lost 3 bases, J lost 1 base, and 17 bases lay in between. CDR3 length: 17 residues. CDR3 sequence reads: CASSEGGGGASNQPQHF. In DNA, the CDR3 is TGTGCCAGCAGCGAGGGCGGAGGGGGGGCGAGCAATCAGCCCCAGCATTTT.

The gene calls are TRBV7-2 and TRBJ1-1; a possible D gene is TRBD1 (5 bases). The V gene lost 2 bases and the J gene lost 0 bases, with 10 bases spanning the gap. The CDR3 totals 15 residues. The germline gives CDR1 SGHTA, CDR2 FQGNSA. CDR3: CASSLYAGLNTEAFF. In nucleotides, the CDR3 is TGTGCCAGCAGCTTATACGCAGGGTTGAACACTGAAGCTTTCTTT.

This rearrangement joins TRBV7-2 to TRBJ2-2; 10 positions match TRBD2. CDR1 is SGHTA, CDR2 FQGNSA, per germline. V shed 3 bases, J shed 4 bases, and the junction held 8 bases outside the gene matches. CDR3 length: 17 amino acids. The CDR3 sequence is CASSFSSGSSGTGELFF. The CDR3 DNA reads TGTGCCAGCAGCTTTTCTAGCGGGAGTTCGGGCACCGGGGAGCTGTTTTTT. The variable domain in full, with the rest retrieved from reference TRBV7-2 and TRBJ2-2, is GAGVSQSPSNKVTEKGKDVELRCDPISGHTALYWYRQSLGQGLEFLIYFQGNSAPDKSGLPSDRFSAERTGGSVSTLTIQRTQQEDSAVYLCASSFSSGSSGTGELFFGEGSRLTVL.

The V gene is TRBV6-5, the J gene TRBJ1-2, with 11 nucleotides matching TRBD1. CDR1 and CDR2 from the germline V gene are MNHEY and SVGAGI. V shed 7 bases, J shed 7 bases, and the junction held 8 bases outside the gene matches. This CDR3 is 14 amino acids long. The DNA for the CDR3 is TGTGCCAGCACTCGCGGACAGGGGGCGCCTGGCTACACCTTC. This encodes CASTRGQGAPGYTF.

The chain couples TRBV19 to TRBJ1-5; 8 nucleotides align to TRBD1. This CDR3 region has 15 residues. J gave up 2 bases and V 5 bases, and 5 bases lay outside the gene matches. Germline V lookup: CDR1 LNHDA, CDR2 SQIVND (reference sequence). CDR3 in amino acids: CASSHTGGGNQPQHF. CDR3 DNA: TGTGCCAGTAGTCACACAGGGGGTGGCAATCAGCCCCAGCATTTT.

This chain joins TRBV5-1 and TRBJ2-7, with a possible D match to TRBD2 (7 bases). V was cut by 0 bases and J by 6 bases, with 16 bases left in between. The CDR3 covers 15 residues. Per the germline V gene, CDR1 is SGHRS and CDR2 is YFSETQ. For the CDR3, the DNA is TGCGCCAGCAGCTTGGGGGGGGGCGCAGAGGGCGAGCAGTACTTC. Protein sequence: CASSLGGGAEGEQYF.

The rearrangement links TRBV9 to TRBJ2-1; 10 bases agree with TRBD2. The J segment lost 6 bases and the V segment lost 0 bases, leaving 3 bases of the junction unmatched. This CDR3 region has 15 residues. Germline V lookup: CDR1 SGDLS, CDR2 YYNGEE. This CDR3 reads CASSVELAGFNEQFF. The CDR3, as DNA: TGTGCCAGCAGCGTAGAACTAGCGGGGTTCAATGAGCAGTTCTTC.

V is TRBV5-4 and J is TRBJ2-5, with TRBD2 identical over 14 bases. V lost 4 bases, J lost 2 bases, and 4 bases stayed unmatched. This CDR3 is built from 16 residues. CDR1 and CDR2 from the germline V gene are SGHNT and YYREEE (reference sequence). This CDR3 is CASSIGTSGSQETQYF. The CDR3, as DNA: TGTGCCAGCAGCATCGGGACTAGCGGGAGTCAAGAGACCCAGTACTTC. Drawing the rest from reference TRBV5-4 and TRBJ2-5, the complete variable domain is ETGVTQSPTHLIKTRGQQVTLRCSSQSGHNTVSWYQQALGQGPQFIFQYYREEENGRGNFPPRFSGLQFPNYSSELNVNALELDDSALYLCASSIGTSGSQETQYFGPGTRLLVL.

The J gene is TRBJ2-2, the V gene TRBV27, with D possibly matching TRBD1 (5 bases). Trimming removed 3 bases at V and 4 bases at J, with 15 bases between. CDR1 is MNHEY and CDR2 is SMNVEV in the germline V gene (reference sequence). CDR3 length equals 16 residues. This CDR3 reads CASSFSRVRGTGELFF. Here the CDR3 DNA reads TGTGCCAGCAGTTTCTCGAGAGTTAGGGGCACCGGGGAGCTGTTTTTT.

The rearrangement uses TRBV6-6 and TRBJ2-3; the D is unclear. Per germline, CDR1 MNHNY and CDR2 SVGAGI (reference sequence). Trimming took 1 base from V and 3 from J, leaving 5 bases between them. The CDR3 runs to 13 residues. CDR3 amino acids: CASSYLLTDTQYF. CDR3 nucleotide sequence: TGTGCCAGCAGTTACTTACTTACAGATACGCAGTATTTT.

This clone was recorded only once. The chain combines TRBV2 with TRBJ1-4; no firm D call. Germline loops: CDR1 SNHLY, CDR2 FYNNEI. The CDR3 is 12 residues long. V lost 3 bases to trimming and J lost 5 bases, with 4 bases between them. The CDR3 is CASSDRNEKLFF. DNA for the CDR3: TGTGCCAGCAGTGACAGAAATGAAAAACTGTTTTTT. The full variable domain, with the rest looked up from reference TRBV2 and TRBJ1-4, is EPEVTQTPSHQVTQMGQEVILRCVPISNHLYFYWYRQILGQKVEFLVSFYNNEISEKSEIFDDQFSVERPDGSNFTLKIRSTKLEDSAMYFCASSDRNEKLFFGSGTQLSVL.

The chain employs TRBV5-4 and TRBJ1-1; TRBD1 is a possible D gene (5 bases). The V gene lost 4 bases and the J gene lost 7 bases, with 17 bases spanning the gap. Per germline, CDR1 SGHNT and CDR2 YYREEE (reference sequence). This CDR3 is 14 amino acids long. The CDR3, as DNA: TGTGCCAGCAGCCTACCGGGACTTAAGCTTGAAGCTTTCTTT. It specifies CASSLPGLKLEAFF.

V is TRBV14 and J is TRBJ2-7; 11 bases fit TRBD1. Germline assignment: CDR1 SGHDN and CDR2 FVKESK. Unmatched junction bases numbered 9, after V lost 5 bases and J lost 6 bases. This CDR3 has 15 residues. Here the CDR3 reads CASSDTGQGAIEQYF. The CDR3 DNA is TGTGCCAGCAGCGACACCGGACAGGGGGCGATCGAGCAGTACTTC.

This clone has just a few counts. The CDR3 reads CASSLVQGAEAFF. The CDR3 DNA reads TGTGCCAGCAGCTTGGTACAGGGAGCAGAAGCTTTCTTT. The chain combines TRBV5-8 with TRBJ1-1; possibly TRBD1 for D (6 bases). This CDR3 is built from 13 residues. Germline V gene lookup returns CDR1 SGHTS and CDR2 YDEGEE. V was clipped by 0 bases and J by 8 bases, with 11 bases between them.

This clone was counted a few times. V usage is TRBV7-8 and J usage is TRBJ1-5, with D possibly TRBD1 on 5 matching bases. Between the trimmed V and J ends, which lost 3 bases and 5 bases, there was a span of 11 bases. Germline V lookup: CDR1 SGHVS, CDR2 FQNEAQ. The CDR3 contains 14 residues. The CDR3 loop is CASSFVGRDQPQHF. CDR3 nucleotides: TGTGCCAGCAGCTTCGTGGGGCGAGATCAGCCCCAGCATTTT.

The J gene is TRBJ2-1, the V gene TRBV7-9, with D possibly called TRBD1 or TRBD2 (5 bases each). Germline V lookup: CDR1 SEHNR, CDR2 FQNEAQ (reference sequence). Trimming cost V 6 bases and J 5 bases, with 17 bases left between them. This CDR3 spans 15 amino acids. The CDR3 reads CASSPRGGGDNEQFF. The CDR3 region has the DNA TGTGCCAGCAGTCCAAGGGGCGGAGGAGACAATGAGCAGTTCTTC.

The chain is built from TRBV5-6 and TRBJ2-1, with 7 bases fitting TRBD2. Germline V CDR1 and CDR2: SGHDT, YYEEEE. The CDR3 extends over 13 amino acids. V shed 1 base and J 15 bases; nucleotides not matched to a gene: 10. In nucleotides, the CDR3 is TGTGCCAGCAGCTTGAGGCGGGAGAGGGTTTGGTTCTTC. This sequence encodes CASSLRRERVWFF.

The chain has TRBV4-3 and TRBJ1-4; 7 bases match TRBD1. V gave up 4 bases and J gave up 7 bases; unmatched junction bases: 12. CDR1 LGHNA and CDR2 YSLEER come from the germline V gene. The CDR3 runs 16 residues. The CDR3 region is CASSLNPGGLAEKLFF. CDR3 DNA sequence: TGCGCCAGCAGCCTCAACCCAGGGGGTTTAGCTGAAAAACTGTTTTTT.

This chain connects TRBV18 to TRBJ2-7; D ambiguous. The CDR3 covers 15 residues. The V gene lost 6 bases and the J gene lost 3 bases, with 18 bases spanning the gap. CDR1 and CDR2 (germline): KGHSH, LQKENI. The CDR3: CASSPPQTSNYEQYF. The DNA for the CDR3 is TGTGCCAGCTCTCCCCCACAGACAAGTAACTACGAGCAGTACTTC.

This chain uses TRBV28 with TRBJ2-2; D is tentatively TRBD1 or TRBD2 (5 bases each). The V gene lost 3 bases and the J gene lost 6 bases, with 11 bases spanning the gap. CDR1 and CDR2 from the germline V gene are MDHEN and SYDVKM. This CDR3 spans 14 amino acids. The CDR3 loop reads CASSLWGSAGELFF. CDR3 in DNA: TGTGCCAGCAGTTTGTGGGGGAGCGCCGGGGAGCTGTTTTTT. Supplemented by reference TRBV28 and TRBJ2-2, the full variable domain reads DVKVTQSSRYLVKRTGEKVFLECVQDMDHENMFWYRQDPGLGLRLIYFSYDVKMKEKGDIPEGYSVSREKKERFSLILESASTNQTSMYLCASSLWGSAGELFFGEGSRLTVL.

In its sample, this clone was seen a few times. The rearrangement links TRBV5-6 to TRBJ2-6; the D is unclear. Germline lookup yields CDR1 SGHDT and CDR2 YYEEEE. The CDR3 extends over 13 amino acids. V was trimmed by 1 base and J by 4 bases, leaving 3 bases between them. CDR3 nucleotides: TGTGCCAGCAGCTTGAGGGGGGCCAACGTCCTGACTTTC. Its translation is CASSLRGANVLTF.

The V and J genes are TRBV27 and TRBJ2-7, with 10 bases fitting TRBD1. J gave up 4 bases and V 5 bases, and 20 bases lay outside the gene matches. This CDR3 is 19 amino acids long. Germline assignment: CDR1 MNHEY and CDR2 SMNVEV (reference sequence). CDR3 in amino acids: CASSPSLRRRTGGMYEQYF. CDR3 nucleotides: TGTGCCAGCAGTCCTTCCCTCCGACGCCGGACAGGGGGAATGTACGAGCAGTACTTC.

The V and J genes are TRBV23-1 and TRBJ2-7, with 7 bases aligning to TRBD1. TRBV23-1 is an open reading frame, and its role is uncertain. V gave up 5 bases and J gave up 2 bases; unmatched junction bases: 9. This CDR3 is built from 15 residues. DNA of the CDR3: TGCGCCAGCAGTTCCGGACAGGCCACCCCCTACGAGCAGTACTTC. It translates to CASSSGQATPYEQYF.